This T cell receptor (beta chain) was observed in a study of blood T cell repertoires in COVID-19. This clone was counted many times. Repertoires were generated with immunoSEQ multiplex PCR, while TCRdb's copy carries only in-frame clones and drops some. The sample holds approximately 60,000 clones, roughly 84% seen once. Germline V gene data show CDR1 as MNHNS and CDR2 as SASEGT. The CDR3 covers 15 residues. The V segment lost 0 bases and the J segment 1 base; nucleotides outside the gene matches: 0. Material for sequencing was peripheral blood. This sequence joins TRBV6-1 and TRBJ2-3, with 8 positions matching TRBD2. The receptor was isolated from a woman older than 75 with active or convalescent COVID-19. The CDR3 DNA sequence: TGTGCCAGCAGTGAAGCGCGGGGGGGCACAGATACGCAGTATTTT. Amino acid sequence: CASSEARGGTDTQYF.